This entry features one T cell receptor beta chain sequence. V dropped 4 bases and J dropped 0 bases, with 13 bases sitting between them. The CDR3 is 15 residues long. The sample comes from a study of T cell changes during pregnancy in multiple sclerosis. Some clones are missing from TCRdb's copy, which holds only in-frame ones; the method was immunoSEQ multiplex PCR. Of under 35,000 clones in the sample, about 85% were seen once. This chain connects TRBV23-1 to TRBJ2-7, with D perhaps matching TRBD2 (7 bases). TRBV23-1 is flagged as an ORF with uncertain function. Sequenced here: CD8+ T cells from peripheral blood mononuclear cells, sampled after pregnancy. The clonotype originates from a female donor with multiple sclerosis, enrolled in a pregnancy study. The CDR3 is CASSPYGGPSYEQYF. In DNA, the CDR3 is TGCGCCAGCAGTCCCTACGGGGGGCCCTCCTACGAGCAGTACTTC.